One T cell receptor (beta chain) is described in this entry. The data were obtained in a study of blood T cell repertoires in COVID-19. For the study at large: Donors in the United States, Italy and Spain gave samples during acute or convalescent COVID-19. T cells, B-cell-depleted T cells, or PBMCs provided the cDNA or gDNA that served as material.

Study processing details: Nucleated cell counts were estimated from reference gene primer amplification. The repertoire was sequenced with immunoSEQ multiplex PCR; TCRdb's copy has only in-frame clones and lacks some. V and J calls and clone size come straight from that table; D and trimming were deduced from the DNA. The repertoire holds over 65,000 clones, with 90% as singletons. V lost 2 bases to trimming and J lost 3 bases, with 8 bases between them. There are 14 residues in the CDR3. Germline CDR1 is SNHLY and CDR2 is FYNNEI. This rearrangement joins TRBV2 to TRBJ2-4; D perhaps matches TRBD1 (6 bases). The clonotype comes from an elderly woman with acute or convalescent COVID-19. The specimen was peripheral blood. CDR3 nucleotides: TGTGCCAGCAGTGAAATACAGGGCAAAAACATTCAGTACTTC. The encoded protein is CASSEIQGKNIQYF.